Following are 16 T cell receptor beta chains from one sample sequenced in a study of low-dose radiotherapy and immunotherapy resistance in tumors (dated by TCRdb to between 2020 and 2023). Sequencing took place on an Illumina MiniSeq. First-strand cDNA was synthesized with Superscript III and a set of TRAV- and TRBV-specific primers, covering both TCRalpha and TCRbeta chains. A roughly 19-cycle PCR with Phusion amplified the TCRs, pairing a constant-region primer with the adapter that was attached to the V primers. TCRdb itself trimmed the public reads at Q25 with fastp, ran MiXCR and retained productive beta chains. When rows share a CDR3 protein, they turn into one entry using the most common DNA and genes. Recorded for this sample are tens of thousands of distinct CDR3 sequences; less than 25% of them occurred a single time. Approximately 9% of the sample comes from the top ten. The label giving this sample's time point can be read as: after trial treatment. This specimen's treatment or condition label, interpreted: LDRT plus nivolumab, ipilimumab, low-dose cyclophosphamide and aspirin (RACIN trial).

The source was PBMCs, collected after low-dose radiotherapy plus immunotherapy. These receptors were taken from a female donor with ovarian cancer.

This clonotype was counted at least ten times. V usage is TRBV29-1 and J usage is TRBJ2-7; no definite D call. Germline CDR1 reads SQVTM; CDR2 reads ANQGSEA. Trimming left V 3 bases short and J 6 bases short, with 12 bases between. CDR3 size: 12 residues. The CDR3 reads CSVDISPLEQYF. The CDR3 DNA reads TGCAGCGTTGATATCAGCCCTCTCGAGCAGTACTTC.

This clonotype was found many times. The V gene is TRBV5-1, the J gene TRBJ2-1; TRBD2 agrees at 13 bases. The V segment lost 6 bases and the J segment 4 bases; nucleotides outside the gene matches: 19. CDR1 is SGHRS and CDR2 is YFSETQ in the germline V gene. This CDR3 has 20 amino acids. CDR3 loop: CASTAIPGLAGLPGYNEQFF. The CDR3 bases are TGCGCCAGCACAGCTATCCCGGGACTAGCGGGACTGCCGGGGTACAATGAGCAGTTCTTC.

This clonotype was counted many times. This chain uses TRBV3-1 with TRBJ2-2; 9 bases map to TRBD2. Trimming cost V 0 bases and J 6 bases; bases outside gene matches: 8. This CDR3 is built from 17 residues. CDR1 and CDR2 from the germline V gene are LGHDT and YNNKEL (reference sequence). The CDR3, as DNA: TGTGCCAGCAGCCAAGATGGTTCCGCGGGGGGGCCCGGGGAGCTGTTTTTT. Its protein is CASSQDGSAGGPGELFF. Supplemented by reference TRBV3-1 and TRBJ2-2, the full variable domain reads DTAVSQTPKYLVTQMGNDKSIKCEQNLGHDTMYWYKQDSKKFLKIMFSYNNKELIINETVPNRFSPKSPDKAHLNLHINSLELGDSAVYFCASSQDGSAGGPGELFFGEGSRLTVL.

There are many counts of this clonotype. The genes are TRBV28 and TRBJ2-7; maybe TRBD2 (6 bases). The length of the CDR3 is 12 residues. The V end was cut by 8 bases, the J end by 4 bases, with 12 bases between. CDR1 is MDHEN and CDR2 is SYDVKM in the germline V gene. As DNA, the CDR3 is TGTGCCAGCCGGGGACTTATATACGAGCAGTACTTC. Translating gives CASRGLIYEQYF.

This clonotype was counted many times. CDR3 protein: CASLREILKYEQYF. DNA of the CDR3: TGTGCCAGCCTGCGGGAGATTCTTAAGTACGAGCAGTACTTC. The chain joins TRBV2 to TRBJ2-7; TRBD2 agrees at 7 bases. Germline CDR1 and CDR2: SNHLY and FYNNEI. This CDR3 is 14 amino acids long. The V and J ends lost 8 bases and 4 bases, in that order; junction bases with no gene match: 11.

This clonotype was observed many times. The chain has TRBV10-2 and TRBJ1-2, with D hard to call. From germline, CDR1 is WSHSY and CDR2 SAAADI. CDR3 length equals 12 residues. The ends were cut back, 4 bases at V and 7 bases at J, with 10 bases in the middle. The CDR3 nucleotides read TGCGCCAGCAGTGTAACGGGGAGTGGCTACACCTTC. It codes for CASSVTGSGYTF.

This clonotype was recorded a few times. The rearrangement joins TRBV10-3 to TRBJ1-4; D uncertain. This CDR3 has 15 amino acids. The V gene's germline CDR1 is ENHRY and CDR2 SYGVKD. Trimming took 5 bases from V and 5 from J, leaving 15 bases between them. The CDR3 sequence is CAISSGGDPNEKLFF. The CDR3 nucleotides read TGTGCCATCAGTTCGGGAGGAGACCCGAATGAAAAACTGTTTTTT.

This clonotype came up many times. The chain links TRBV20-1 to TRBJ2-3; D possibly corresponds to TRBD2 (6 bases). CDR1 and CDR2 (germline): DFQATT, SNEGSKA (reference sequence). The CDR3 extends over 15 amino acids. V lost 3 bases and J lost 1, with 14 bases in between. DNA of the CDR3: TGCAGTGCTAGGTCGGGGGAGAGTGGCACAGATACGCAGTATTTT. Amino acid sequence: CSARSGESGTDTQYF.

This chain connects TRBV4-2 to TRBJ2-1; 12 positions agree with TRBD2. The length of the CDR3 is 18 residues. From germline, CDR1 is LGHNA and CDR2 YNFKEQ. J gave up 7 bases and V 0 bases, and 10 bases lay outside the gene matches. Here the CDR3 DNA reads TGTGCCAGCAGCCAAGATTTCCGCCCTAGCGGGAGGGAAAATGAGCAGTTCTTC. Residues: CASSQDFRPSGRENEQFF.

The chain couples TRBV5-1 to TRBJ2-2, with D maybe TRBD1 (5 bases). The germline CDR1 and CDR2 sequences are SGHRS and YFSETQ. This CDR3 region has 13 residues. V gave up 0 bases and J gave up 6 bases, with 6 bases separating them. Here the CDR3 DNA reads TGCGCCAGCAGCTTGGTGACAGCCGGGGAGCTGTTTTTT. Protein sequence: CASSLVTAGELFF.

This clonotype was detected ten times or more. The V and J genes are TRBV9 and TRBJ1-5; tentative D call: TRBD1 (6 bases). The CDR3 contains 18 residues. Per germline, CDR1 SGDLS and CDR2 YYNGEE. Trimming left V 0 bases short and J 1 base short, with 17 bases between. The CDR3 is CASSVATLRGVSNQPQHF. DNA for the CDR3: TGTGCCAGCAGCGTAGCTACGTTGAGGGGGGTGAGCAATCAGCCCCAGCATTTT.

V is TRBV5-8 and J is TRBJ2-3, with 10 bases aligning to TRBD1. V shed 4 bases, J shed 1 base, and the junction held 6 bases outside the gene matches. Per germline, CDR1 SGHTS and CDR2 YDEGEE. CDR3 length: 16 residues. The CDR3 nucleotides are TGTGCCAGCAGCCGTCGACAGGGGGCCGGCACAGATACGCAGTATTTT. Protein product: CASSRRQGAGTDTQYF.

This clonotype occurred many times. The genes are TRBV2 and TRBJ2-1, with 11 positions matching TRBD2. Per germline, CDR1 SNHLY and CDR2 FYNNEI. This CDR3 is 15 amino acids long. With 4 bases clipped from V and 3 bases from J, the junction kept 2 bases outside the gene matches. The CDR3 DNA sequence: TGTGCCAGCAGTGGGGGACTAGCGGACTACAATGAGCAGTTCTTC. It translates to CASSGGLADYNEQFF.

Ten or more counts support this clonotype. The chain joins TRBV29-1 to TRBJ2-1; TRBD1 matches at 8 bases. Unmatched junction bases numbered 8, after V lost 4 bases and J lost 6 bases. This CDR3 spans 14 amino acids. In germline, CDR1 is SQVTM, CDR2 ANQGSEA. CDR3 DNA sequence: TGCAGCGTTGTCGGACAGGGCCTTTCCAATGAGCAGTTCTTC. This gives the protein CSVVGQGLSNEQFF.

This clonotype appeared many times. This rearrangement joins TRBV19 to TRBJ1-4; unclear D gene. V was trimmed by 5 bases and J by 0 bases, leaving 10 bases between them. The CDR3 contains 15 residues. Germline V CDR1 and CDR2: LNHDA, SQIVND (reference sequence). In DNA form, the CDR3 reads TGTGCCAGTAGTGAAGAATCAGCAACTAATGAAAAACTGTTTTTT. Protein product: CASSEESATNEKLFF.

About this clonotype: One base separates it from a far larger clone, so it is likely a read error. The CDR3: CASSDTLGNEQYF. DNA for the CDR3: TGTGCCAGCAGTGACACATTGGGGAATGAGCAGTACTTC. V is TRBV6-1 and J is TRBJ2-7; no clear D gene. Germline CDR1 reads MNHNS; CDR2 reads SASEGT. Trimming took off 3 bases at V and 7 bases at J, with 13 bases between the two ends. CDR3 length equals 13 residues.